This TCR beta chain appears in the sequencing data of a study of blood T cell repertoires in COVID-19 (TCRdb year 2020). Concerning the study at large: Samples covering the acute and convalescent phases of COVID-19 were provided by collaborators in the United States, Italy and Spain. The prospective study material was composed of cDNA or gDNA derived from T cells, B-cell-depleted T cells, or PBMCs. Deeply sampled blood TCRbeta repertoires from subjects exposed to, actively infected with, or recovered from COVID-19 were included in the dataset. The repertoires were released in a freely available public database intended as a resource for research on the immune response to SARS-CoV-2. Samples were obtained from the ongoing ImmuneRACE study (first 160 participants) and from some 1,300 subjects provided by 6 global collaborators. The sample metadata nearly always contained a de-identified subject ID, COVID-19 status, age in years and sex. Where available, HLA class I and class II types were obtained from metadata supplied by the sample provider rather than from assay-based typing.

The table lists this clone with a few counts. The antigen this receptor binds is unknown. The record has no base qualities; no much larger clone is one base away. Participants in the prospective study were aged roughly 18 to 95 years, lived in 20 to 30 United States geographic areas, and enrolled through a virtual design. In the prospective study, cohorts were assigned on the basis of participant-reported clinical history obtained from a screening survey and a study questionnaire. Recovered participants in ImmuneRACE Cohort 3 were defined as having two consecutive negative NP/OP PCR tests, clearance from a healthcare professional, or resolution of symptoms. In the prospective study, whole blood, serum and a nasopharyngeal or oropharyngeal swab were collected from each participant by mobile phlebotomists. Additional blood draws and questionnaires over a roughly two-month period could optionally be provided by prospective study participants. Prospective study blood samples were shipped either frozen or at room temperature before DNA extraction.

The junction shows trimming of 2 bases on V and 7 bases on J, plus 14 bases between the germline ends. Reading from cysteine to phenylalanine, the CDR3 counts 15 amino acids. Only the CDR3 portion is preserved as DNA: 45 bases, with reading frame beginning at the first base. Per the germline V gene (reference sequence), LGHDT is the CDR1 and YNNKEL is the CDR2. TCRbeta CDR3 regions were amplified from genomic DNA using the immunoSEQ Assay, a bias-controlled multiplex PCR. On the study's bioinformatics: Nucleated cell counts per sample were estimated from amplification of reference gene primers within the assay. To quantify the absolute abundance of each unique TCRbeta CDR3 rearrangement, sequence reads were collapsed and filtered. For each sample, productive Simpson clonality was calculated by taking the square root of Simpson's diversity index across productive rearrangements. Held by TCRdb, this immuneACCESS table contains in-frame sequences only and omits some clones. Under half of the omission traces to an unresolved V gene where checked; the cause of the rest is unknown. V and J calls and clone size are as listed in that table; D and trimming were resolved from the DNA. The sample table lists about 300,000 clones, over 75% of them with a count of one. The leading ten clones occupy roughly 4% of the sample.

Overall study results and their limits: The amount of clinical and demographic metadata varied by source and participant and was provided uncurated.

The rearranged segments are TRBV3-1 (or the pseudogene TRBV3-2) and TRBJ1-4, and perhaps TRBD1 as D gene, on 5 matching bases. Input material: PBMCs or T cells enriched from blood (not recorded which). This sequence originates from a young man who had recovered from COVID-19. DNA sequence: TGTGCCAGCAGCCAAAAAAGGGGATGGAGTGAAAAACTGTTTTTT. Translated, it gives CASSQKRGWSEKLFF.